A single sample is the source of the 30 T cell receptor beta chains below, sequenced in a study of cytomegalovirus exposure and HLA in healthy donors. Amplification used 60 Vbeta primers and 13 Jbeta primers. Libraries were prepared by immunoSEQ multiplex PCR; TCRdb keeps only in-frame clonotypes and omits some of them. The sample records about 160,000 clones, roughly four fifths being singletons. Input material: PBMCs. The receptors shown here come from a woman in her forties or fifties in good health and CMV-seropositive.

The chain employs TRBV11-2 and TRBJ1-2; TRBD1 matches at 8 bases. This CDR3 spans 16 amino acids. With V trimmed by 5 bases and J by 0 bases, 8 bases remained unmatched. CDR1 and CDR2 from the germline V gene are SGHAT and FQNNGV. CDR3 DNA sequence: TGTGCCAGCAGCGAAAGTGGGACAGGAGCTAACTATGGCTACACCTTC. Its translation is CASSESGTGANYGYTF.

This clone has just one count. The chain has TRBV6-5 and TRBJ1-3, with D possibly being TRBD1 (5 bases). Germline V gene lookup returns CDR1 MNHEY and CDR2 SVGAGI. Trimming removed 1 base from V and 4 bases from J, with 11 bases in between. The length of the CDR3 is 15 residues. This chain's CDR3 is CASSYFGALGNTIYF. CDR3 nucleotide sequence: TGTGCCAGCAGTTACTTTGGGGCTTTAGGAAACACCATATATTTT.

In its sample, this clone was seen a few times. The chain is built from TRBV2 and TRBJ1-2; D possibly corresponds to TRBD1 (6 bases). Germline assignment: CDR1 SNHLY and CDR2 FYNNEI. The ends were cut back, 2 bases at V and 5 bases at J, with 12 bases in the middle. The CDR3 sequence is 14 residues long. CDR3 amino acids: CASSETGIGYGYTF. The CDR3 coding sequence is TGTGCCAGCAGTGAAACAGGGATCGGTTATGGCTACACCTTC.

The table lists this clone with a few counts. The junction and the germline gene differ at one end; a read error may be behind it. The chain recombines TRBV7-9 with TRBJ2-7, with 7 bases that match TRBD1. This CDR3 is 16 amino acids long. CDR1 is SEHNR and CDR2 is FQNEAQ in the germline V gene (reference sequence). CDR3 loop: CSSSSLGQRFSYEQYF. In nucleotides, the CDR3 is TGTTCCAGCAGCTCTTTGGGACAGCGATTTTCCTACGAGCAGTACTTC.

The V and J genes are TRBV7-8 and TRBJ2-5, with D possibly matching TRBD2 (7 bases). V was shortened by 5 bases and J by 3 bases, with 31 bases between the two germline ends. Germline V gene lookup returns CDR1 SGHVS and CDR2 FQNEAQ. CDR3 length: 20 residues. The CDR3, as DNA: TGTGCCAGCAGCCCCCGGCTCGAGGGGGGGTTATGGGACGGCAAAGAGACCCAGTACTTC. It codes for CASSPRLEGGLWDGKETQYF. Variable domain in full (rest from reference TRBV7-8 and TRBJ2-5): GAGVSQSPRYKVAKRGQDVALRCDPISGHVSLFWYQQALGQGPEFLTYFQNEAQLDKSGLPSDRFFAERPEGSVSTLKIQRTQQEDSAVYLCASSPRLEGGLWDGKETQYFGPGTRLLVL.

This chain connects TRBV7-8 to TRBJ2-7; 9 nucleotides agree with TRBD1. Germline loops: CDR1 SGHVS, CDR2 FQNEAQ. The length of the CDR3 is 14 residues. The trim removed 5 bases at V and 2 bases at J, leaving 4 bases unmatched. For the CDR3, the DNA is TGTGCCAGCAGCACCGGGACAGGGCCCTACGAGCAGTACTTC. Residues: CASSTGTGPYEQYF.

This chain connects TRBV11-2 to TRBJ1-2; the D is unclear. CDR1 and CDR2 from the germline V gene are SGHAT and FQNNGV. The V and J ends lost 1 base and 4 bases respectively, with 13 bases between them. CDR3 size: 15 residues. CDR3 coding DNA: TGTGCCAGCAGCTTAGCGGGGTCAGCGCTCTATGGCTACACCTTC. Translated: CASSLAGSALYGYTF.

The chain employs TRBV19 and TRBJ1-3; 8 bases match TRBD1. Germline trimming cut 5 bases from V and 2 bases from J; bases unmatched to any gene: 5. The germline CDR1 and CDR2 sequences are LNHDA and SQIVND (reference sequence). The CDR3 runs to 15 residues. CDR3 coding DNA: TGTGCCAGTAGTTCGAACAGGGGGACTGGAAACACCATATATTTT. Its translation: CASSSNRGTGNTIYF.

This rearrangement joins TRBV7-9 to TRBJ1-1; possible D gene TRBD1, 5 bases. Germline CDR1 SEHNR, CDR2 FQNEAQ (reference sequence). Trimming took 5 bases from V and 1 from J, leaving 20 bases between them. The CDR3 totals 17 residues. The CDR3 is CASSQSHIVTGNTEAFF. The CDR3 bases are TGTGCCAGCAGCCAATCCCATATAGTAACAGGGAACACTGAAGCTTTCTTT.

The chain joins TRBV30 to TRBJ1-1; maybe TRBD1 (6 bases). Germline-derived CDR1 and CDR2 are GTSNPN and SVGIG (reference sequence). Trimming shortened V by 0 bases and J by 0 bases, and 11 bases separated the two germline ends. This CDR3 contains 15 residues. CDR3 amino acids: CAWSVLDSMNTEAFF. The CDR3 nucleotides are TGTGCCTGGAGTGTTCTGGACAGTATGAACACTGAAGCTTTCTTT.

The V call is TRBV5-1, the J call TRBJ1-1; D may be TRBD1 (6 bases). Germline CDR1 SGHRS, CDR2 YFSETQ. The CDR3 spans 14 residues. Trimming took off 4 bases at V and 12 bases at J, with 22 bases between the two ends. The CDR3 region has the DNA TGCGCCAGCAGCCTGGGGTCAGGGGACCGCAGGACTTTCTTT. Amino acids: CASSLGSGDRRTFF. Based on the CDR3 plus reference TRBV5-1 and TRBJ1-1, the full variable domain is KAGVTQTPRYLIKTRGQQVTLSCSPISGHRSVSWYQQTPGQGLQFLFEYFSETQRNKGNFPGRFSGRQFSNSRSEMNVSTLELGDSALYLCASSLGSGDRRTFFGQGTRLTVV.

The chain employs TRBV19 and TRBJ1-6; a possible D gene is TRBD1 (5 bases). The germline V gene encodes CDR1 LNHDA and CDR2 SQIVND (reference sequence). The CDR3 has 14 residues. Deletions cut 3 bases from V and 10 bases from J, with 13 bases between. The CDR3 DNA follows: TGTGCCAGTAGTATCCCCGGCGGGGACTCACCCCTCCACTTT. As protein: CASSIPGGDSPLHF. Filled out from reference TRBV19 and TRBJ1-6, the complete variable domain reads DGGITQSPKYLFRKEGQNVTLSCEQNLNHDAMYWYRQDPGQGLRLIYYSQIVNDFQKGDIAEGYSVSREKKESFPLTVTSAQKNPTAFYLCASSIPGGDSPLHFGNGTRLTVT.

The chain is built from TRBV7-3 and TRBJ1-1, with a tentative D call TRBD1 (5 bases). The V and J ends lost 5 bases and 1 base respectively, with 8 bases between them. This CDR3 is 13 amino acids long. Germline CDR1 and CDR2: SGHTA and FQGTGA. CDR3 sequence: CASSQQENTEAFF. The CDR3 region has the DNA TGTGCCAGCAGCCAACAGGAGAACACTGAAGCTTTCTTT.

The gene calls are TRBV2 and TRBJ2-1, with D unresolved. Germline V CDR1 and CDR2: SNHLY, FYNNEI. Trimming removed 4 bases from V and 7 bases from J, with 8 bases in between. The CDR3 sequence is 12 residues long. Written as DNA, the CDR3 is TGTGCCAGCAGTGTTATAATGAATGAGCAGTTCTTC. Protein: CASSVIMNEQFF.

The V and J genes are TRBV4-1 and TRBJ2-3; D uncertain. V was cut by 1 base and J by 5 bases, with 4 bases left in between. CDR1 is MGHRA and CDR2 is YSYEKL in the germline V gene. This CDR3 has 12 amino acids. The DNA for the CDR3 is TGCGCCAGCAGCCAAGCGGTAGATACGCAGTATTTT. Translated, it gives CASSQAVDTQYF.

The chain links TRBV6-1 to TRBJ1-2; D unclear. Trimming cost V 4 bases and J 2 bases, with 8 bases left between them. CDR3 length: 13 residues. Germline assignment: CDR1 MNHNS and CDR2 SASEGT. The CDR3 coding sequence is TGTGCCAGCAGTGCCCAGAGGAACTATGGCTACACCTTC. Translated, it gives CASSAQRNYGYTF.

V and J are TRBV5-1 and TRBJ1-2, with 7 positions matching TRBD1. This CDR3 contains 14 residues. Germline CDR1 reads SGHRS; CDR2 reads YFSETQ. V lost 0 bases, J lost 8 bases, and 7 bases stayed unmatched. The CDR3 here is CASSLDDRVSGYTF. The DNA for the CDR3 is TGCGCCAGCAGCTTGGACGACAGGGTGTCCGGCTACACCTTC.

The chain uses TRBV6-5 and TRBJ1-6, with 7 bases matching TRBD1. Looked up from germline, CDR1 is MNHEY and CDR2 is SVGAGI. Trimming cost V 7 bases and J 14 bases; bases outside gene matches: 8. The CDR3 consists of 12 residues. The CDR3 sequence is CASTATGKALHF. Written as DNA, the CDR3 is TGTGCCAGCACCGCGACAGGGAAAGCCCTCCACTTT.

The chain has TRBV5-1 and TRBJ1-5, with D perhaps matching TRBD1 (6 bases). Trimming took off 4 bases at V and 5 bases at J, with 16 bases between the two ends. The CDR3 loop spans 15 amino acids. The germline V gene encodes CDR1 SGHRS and CDR2 YFSETQ. As DNA, the CDR3 is TGCGCCAGCAGCCCAGAGACAGGCCGGCATCAGCCCCAGCATTTT. Translating gives CASSPETGRHQPQHF.

The genes are TRBV4-1 and TRBJ2-1; maybe TRBD2 (8 bases). The V and J ends lost 4 bases and 4 bases respectively, with 17 bases between them. The germline V gene encodes CDR1 MGHRA and CDR2 YSYEKL. The CDR3 consists of 16 residues. The CDR3 DNA reads TGCGCCAGCAGCCCCTTAGCGGGACAGAAATACAATGAGCAGTTCTTC. Translation gives CASSPLAGQKYNEQFF.

V and J are TRBV12-5 and TRBJ2-2, with D possibly matching TRBD2 (6 bases). V lost 6 bases, J lost 0 bases, and 11 bases lay in between. CDR1 and CDR2 (germline): LGHNT, FRNRAP. This CDR3 has 15 residues. CDR3 sequence: CASGRGVANTGELFF. CDR3 DNA sequence: TGTGCTAGTGGCCGCGGGGTAGCGAACACCGGGGAGCTGTTTTTT.

V gene TRBV7-9 combines with J gene TRBJ1-1, with D tentatively TRBD1 (5 bases). The germline gives CDR1 SEHNR, CDR2 FQNEAQ (reference sequence). The V and J ends lost 3 bases and 1 base respectively, with 9 bases between them. The CDR3 covers 14 residues. CDR3 loop: CASSLEQENTEAFF. Here the CDR3 DNA reads TGTGCCAGCAGCTTGGAACAGGAGAACACTGAAGCTTTCTTT.

Only one count was recorded for this clone. V and J are TRBV5-1 and TRBJ2-7; the D is unclear. There are 14 residues in the CDR3. Trimming removed 6 bases at V and 2 bases at J, with 15 bases between. Germline CDR1 is SGHRS and CDR2 is YFSETQ. DNA of the CDR3: TGCGCCAGCACCCCCCCCTACAGACCCTACGAGCAGTACTTC. Its protein product is CASTPPYRPYEQYF.

In this sample, this clone turned up once. The chain recombines TRBV27 with TRBJ1-1; D remains ambiguous. The V and J ends lost 3 bases and 1 base respectively, with 9 bases between them. The CDR3 length is 14 residues. The germline CDR1 and CDR2 sequences are MNHEY and SMNVEV (reference sequence). The CDR3: CASSFESRNTEAFF. The CDR3 coding sequence is TGTGCCAGCAGTTTTGAGTCGAGGAACACTGAAGCTTTCTTT.

The gene calls are TRBV5-6 and TRBJ1-1; D is possibly TRBD1 (5 bases). CDR3 size: 15 residues. The V gene's germline CDR1 is SGHDT and CDR2 YYEEEE. Trimming removed 0 bases from V and 0 bases from J, with 9 bases in between. The CDR3 region has the DNA TGTGCCAGCAGCTTGGTGGGGGGGATGAACACTGAAGCTTTCTTT. Protein sequence: CASSLVGGMNTEAFF.

J is TRBJ2-5 and V is TRBV2; possibly TRBD1 for D (5 bases). Germline V gives CDR1 SNHLY, CDR2 FYNNEI. The V end was cut by 6 bases, the J end by 4 bases, with 9 bases between. This CDR3 spans 12 amino acids. The CDR3 DNA reads TGTGCCAGCAGGGAAAGGGGAGAGACCCAGTACTTC. Encoded protein: CASRERGETQYF.

The chain carries TRBV5-1 and TRBJ2-2; 7 bases line up with TRBD1. This CDR3 contains 15 residues. Germline V gives CDR1 SGHRS, CDR2 YFSETQ. Trimming cost V 6 bases and J 1 base; bases outside gene matches: 6. The CDR3 nucleotides are TGCGCCAGCAACGAACAGGGGCGGAACACCGGGGAGCTGTTTTTT. It codes for CASNEQGRNTGELFF.

The chain has TRBV28 and TRBJ2-5; maybe TRBD2 (6 bases). CDR1 is MDHEN, CDR2 SYDVKM, per germline. The CDR3 is 12 residues long. Trimming removed 3 bases at V and 6 bases at J, with 8 bases between. The CDR3 DNA reads as TGTGCCAGCAGTTTTGGCGGGAAGACCCAGTACTTC. Translation gives CASSFGGKTQYF.

This rearrangement joins TRBV6-5 to TRBJ1-2; possible D gene TRBD1, 5 bases. Trimming stripped 6 bases from V and 8 bases from J, with 16 bases between. Germline V gives CDR1 MNHEY, CDR2 SVGAGI. The CDR3 runs 13 residues. The CDR3 sequence is CASRLDSLGGYTF. The CDR3 DNA follows: TGTGCCAGCAGACTTGACAGTTTAGGCGGCTACACCTTC.

V gene TRBV4-3 combines with J gene TRBJ2-1, with TRBD1 matching over 10 bases. CDR3 length equals 16 residues. V lost 1 base, J lost 9 bases, and 9 bases stayed unmatched. CDR1 is LGHNA, CDR2 YSLEER, per germline. The CDR3: CASSQGPGQGSREQFF. CDR3 nucleotide sequence: TGCGCCAGCAGCCAAGGTCCGGGACAGGGGTCGCGTGAGCAGTTCTTC.